Below are 21 T cell receptor beta chains sequenced from a single sample in a study of blood T cells in healthy people across ages. The second PCR ran roughly 6 to 11 cycles with a sample-barcoded 5' primer and J-beta primers. TCRdb itself ran the 5' RACE reads through MiXCR, one entry per CDR3 protein. The table shows about 800,000 distinct CDR3 sequences, with more than 35% occurring only once. The sequenced sample consisted of blood. Receptors were obtained from an elderly man in good health.

The chain combines TRBV11-3 with TRBJ2-1; 14 bases fit TRBD2. Losses at the gene ends were 5 bases for V and 12 bases for J; bases not matched to a gene: 9. The V gene's germline CDR1 is SGHNT and CDR2 YENEEA. This CDR3 is 15 amino acids long. The CDR3 loop is CASSPGGLAGVRQFF. Written as DNA, the CDR3 is TGTGCCAGCAGCCCAGGGGGACTAGCGGGAGTGAGGCAGTTCTTC.

V is TRBV4-1 and J is TRBJ2-5; tentatively, D is TRBD2 (6 bases). The J call may be mistaken, given a closer DNA end match to TRBJ2-7. This CDR3 spans 14 amino acids. Germline CDR1 MGHRA, CDR2 YSYEKL. This CDR3 is CASSQDPSVDEQYF. Here the CDR3 DNA reads TGCGCCAGCAGCCAAGATCCTAGCGTGGACGAGCAGTACTTC.

The chain employs TRBV20-1 and TRBJ2-7; 10 bases are a match to TRBD2. There are 20 residues in the CDR3. The trim removed 1 base at V and 0 bases at J, leaving 18 bases unmatched. Germline-derived CDR1 and CDR2 are DFQATT and SNEGSKA (reference sequence). CDR3 sequence (DNA): TGCAGTGCTAGAGGAGGAACAACGGATAGGGGGACTAGCGACTCCTACGAGCAGTACTTC. Its translation: CSARGGTTDRGTSDSYEQYF.

This clonotype was found once. This CDR3 is CASSPQLTSGLGGTDTQYF. CDR3 coding DNA: TGCGCCAGCAGCCCGCAACTTACTAGCGGGTTGGGGGGCACAGATACGCAGTATTTT. V gene TRBV4-3 combines with J gene TRBJ2-3; the match to TRBD2 covers 9 bases. Germline assignment: CDR1 LGHNA and CDR2 YSLEER. J was trimmed by 1 base and V by 4 bases; bases with no gene match: 15. The CDR3 loop spans 19 amino acids.

This clonotype was found many times. V gene TRBV20-1 combines with J gene TRBJ1-1, with TRBD1 identical over 7 bases. Looked up from germline, CDR1 is DFQATT and CDR2 is SNEGSKA (reference sequence). The CDR3 has 10 amino acids. Losses at the gene ends were 5 bases for V and 9 bases for J; bases not matched to a gene: 3. CDR3 bases: TGCAGTGCTGAACAGGGGAAAGCTTTCTTT. Translating gives CSAEQGKAFF.

This clonotype has more than one count but fewer than ten. This rearrangement joins TRBV20-1 to TRBJ2-5, with D unclear. The CDR3 contains 15 residues. Germline V CDR1 and CDR2: DFQATT, SNEGSKA (reference sequence). Trimming removed 3 bases from V and 5 bases from J, with 19 bases in between. CDR3 residues: CSASPISRMGETQYF. The CDR3 DNA reads as TGCAGTGCTAGTCCAATCTCTAGGATGGGGGAGACCCAGTACTTC.

The chain is built from TRBV11-2 and TRBJ1-5; 7 bases line up with TRBD1. Trimming removed 1 base from V and 5 bases from J; junction bases left unmatched: 8. From germline, CDR1 is SGHAT and CDR2 FQNNGV. The CDR3 loop spans 16 amino acids. The CDR3 coding sequence is TGTGCCAGCAGCTTAGGCTTGGACAGGCTCCATCAGCCCCAGCATTTT. The encoded protein is CASSLGLDRLHQPQHF.

Comments on this clonotype: A much larger clonotype is one base distant, so this may be a read error. The rearrangement uses TRBV7-2 and TRBJ2-7; 10 nucleotides align to TRBD2. The germline V gene encodes CDR1 SGHTA and CDR2 FQGNSA. CDR3 length: 14 amino acids. V shed 7 bases and J 2 bases; nucleotides not matched to a gene: 5. CDR3 DNA: TGTGCCAGCAAGATAGCGGGAGGCGCCTACGAGCAGTACTTC. Translating gives CASKIAGGAYEQYF. Variable domain in full (rest from reference TRBV7-2 and TRBJ2-7): GAGVSQSPSNKVTEKGKDVELRCDPISGHTALYWYRQSLGQGLEFLIYFQGNSAPDKSGLPSDRFSAERTGGSVSTLTIQRTQQEDSAVYLCASKIAGGAYEQYFGPGTRLTVT.

This clonotype was observed a handful of times. The genes are TRBV20-1 and TRBJ2-3; TRBD2 aligns across 8 bases. Germline assignment: CDR1 DFQATT and CDR2 SNEGSKA (reference sequence). V trimming: 2 bases; J trimming: 0 bases; junction bases outside the gene matches: 13. There are 18 residues in the CDR3. The CDR3 DNA is TGCAGTGCTAGACCGGGACTAGGGTCCCGAGCAAGCACAGATACGCAGTATTTT. This gives the protein CSARPGLGSRASTDTQYF.

This clonotype has only a few counts. The rearrangement links TRBV28 to TRBJ2-7; possible D gene TRBD1, 6 bases. Per the germline V gene, CDR1 is MDHEN and CDR2 is SYDVKM. This CDR3 region has 15 residues. The V gene lost 6 bases and the J gene lost 3 bases, with 18 bases spanning the gap. The CDR3 bases are TGTGCCAGCAGGGGCCAGGGGTCCCAGCTCTACGAGCAGTACTTC. This sequence encodes CASRGQGSQLYEQYF.

This clonotype showed up just a few times. The chain couples TRBV6-6 to TRBJ2-5, with 11 bases identical to TRBD1. This CDR3 has 14 amino acids. Trimming took 5 bases from V and 11 from J; bases not matched to a gene: 10. Germline V gene lookup returns CDR1 MNHNY and CDR2 SVGAGI (reference sequence). The CDR3 nucleotides are TGTGCCAGCAGTGCACCGGACAGGGGGCAAGAGCAGTACTTC. It yields the protein CASSAPDRGQEQYF.

This clonotype came up many times. The chain carries TRBV5-4 and TRBJ2-1; 7 bases are a match to TRBD2. V gave up 4 bases and J gave up 3 bases; unmatched junction bases: 10. Germline CDR1 SGHNT, CDR2 YYREEE (reference sequence). The CDR3 is 16 residues long. CDR3 in amino acids: CASSQLSGTIYNEQFF. CDR3 DNA: TGTGCCAGCAGCCAACTAAGCGGGACTATCTACAATGAGCAGTTCTTC.

About this clonotype itself: A much larger clone lies a single base off, so this may be a read error. The rearrangement links TRBV27 to TRBJ2-7; D possibly corresponds to TRBD2 (7 bases). The CDR3 has 17 amino acids. Germline CDR1 is MNHEY and CDR2 is SMNVEV (reference sequence). CDR3 bases: TGTACCAGCAGTTCCTGGAGGGGGGAGGGATGGTCCTACGAGCAGTACTTC. Translated: CTSSSWRGEGWSYEQYF.

V usage is TRBV5-1 and J usage is TRBJ2-1; 10 positions agree with TRBD2. Germline loops: CDR1 SGHRS, CDR2 YFSETQ. This CDR3 spans 17 amino acids. After removal of 4 bases from V and 2 bases from J, the junction contained 9 bases not matched to a gene. This chain's CDR3 is CASSGTSGVDPYNEQFF. The CDR3 coding sequence is TGCGCCAGCAGCGGAACTAGCGGGGTCGATCCCTACAATGAGCAGTTCTTC.

V and J are TRBV11-2 and TRBJ2-5; D might be TRBD2 (6 bases). CDR1 is SGHAT and CDR2 is FQNNGV in the germline V gene. The CDR3 has 15 amino acids. V was shortened by 1 base and J by 1 base, with 10 bases between the two germline ends. The CDR3 protein is CASSLVGGSQETQYF. In nucleotides, the CDR3 is TGTGCCAGCAGCTTAGTGGGGGGTAGCCAAGAGACCCAGTACTTC.

The rearrangement links TRBV4-1 to TRBJ1-5; D is possibly TRBD1 (6 bases). CDR1 and CDR2 from the germline V gene are MGHRA and YSYEKL. The CDR3 extends over 17 amino acids. V dropped 4 bases and J dropped 2 bases, with 18 bases sitting between them. CDR3 in amino acids: CASSLVGAPGGNQPQHF. The CDR3 DNA sequence: TGCGCCAGCAGCCTTGTGGGGGCACCCGGGGGCAATCAGCCCCAGCATTTT.

This clonotype has just a few counts. DNA of the CDR3: TGCAGTGCTAGAGTCCCAGGTCCAACGGCGGAAAAACTGTTTTTT. It codes for CSARVPGPTAEKLFF. The chain couples TRBV20-1 to TRBJ1-4; D gene ambiguous. Deletions cut 1 base from V and 8 bases from J, with 17 bases between. The CDR3 spans 15 residues. Germline CDR1 is DFQATT and CDR2 is SNEGSKA (reference sequence).

This chain connects TRBV9 to TRBJ2-5, with D possibly being TRBD2 (6 bases). Trimming pared 0 bases from V and 4 bases from J, leaving 16 bases between. CDR1 and CDR2 from the germline V gene are SGDLS and YYNGEE. This CDR3 is 16 amino acids long. CDR3 DNA: TGTGCCAGCAGCGTAGGGGTCGGTCAGGGAGGAGAGACCCAGTACTTC. It codes for CASSVGVGQGGETQYF.

This clonotype was counted a single time. The rearrangement joins TRBV20-1 to TRBJ2-5, with 9 bases lining up with TRBD2. Germline-derived CDR1 and CDR2 are DFQATT and SNEGSKA (reference sequence). The length of the CDR3 is 14 residues. Unmatched junction bases numbered 7, after V lost 4 bases and J lost 4 bases. The CDR3 here is CSATSGNVLETQYF. CDR3 bases: TGCAGTGCTACTAGCGGGAACGTCTTAGAGACCCAGTACTTC.

The CDR3 region has the DNA TGTGCCAGCAGCAAGGCGACCGGGAGCTCCTACAATGAGCAGTTCTTC. Protein product: CASSKATGSSYNEQFF. The rearrangement links TRBV12-3 or TRBV12-4 to TRBJ2-1, with D tentatively TRBD2 (6 bases). Trimming removed 6 bases from V and 0 bases from J, with 15 bases in between. The CDR3 length is 16 residues.

The rearrangement joins TRBV20-1 to TRBJ2-3; maybe TRBD1 (5 bases). V lost 5 bases, J lost 8 bases, and 14 bases lay in between. The CDR3 contains 12 residues. Germline CDR1 is DFQATT and CDR2 is SNEGSKA (reference sequence). This CDR3 reads CSAGATRGTQYF. In DNA form, the CDR3 reads TGCAGTGCTGGGGCTACAAGGGGTACGCAGTATTTT.